This T cell receptor beta chain was found in a study of blood T cell repertoires in COVID-19 (TCRdb year 2020). A note on the overall study: Samples from collaborators originated in the United States, Italy and Spain and spanned both the acute and convalescent phases of COVID-19. The prospective study material was composed of cDNA or gDNA derived from T cells, B-cell-depleted T cells, or PBMCs. Deeply sampled blood TCRbeta repertoires from subjects exposed to, actively infected with, or recovered from COVID-19 were included in the dataset. The repertoires were released in a freely available public database intended as a resource for research on the immune response to SARS-CoV-2. Samples were obtained from the ongoing ImmuneRACE study (first 160 participants) and from 1,254 subjects provided by 6 global collaborators. Nearly every sample came with metadata listing a de-identified subject ID, COVID-19 status, age in years and sex. Where available, HLA class I and class II types were taken from metadata supplied by the sample provider and were not determined by assay-based typing. The full study reports these points: The amount of clinical and demographic metadata varied by source and participant and was provided uncurated.

TCRbeta CDR3 regions were amplified from genomic DNA using the immunoSEQ Assay, a bias-controlled multiplex PCR. Per the original workflow: The number of nucleated cells in each sample was estimated from the amplification of reference gene primers within the assay. Sequence reads were collapsed and filtered to measure the absolute abundance of every unique TCRbeta CDR3 rearrangement. For each sample, productive Simpson clonality was calculated as the square root of Simpson's diversity index over productive rearrangements. Not all clones reach the TCRdb copy of this immuneACCESS table, which keeps in-frame sequences only. Checked studies attribute under half of the gap to unresolved V genes and leave the rest unexplained. That table gives V, J and clone size, and the DNA gave D and trimming. This sample is represented by 300,000 to 350,000 clones; about 87% of them were singletons. The top ten constitute about 6% of the sample.

At one collaborating source in Seattle, patients were enrolled during active infection and were followed longitudinally through the course of disease. Collaborating institutions collected whole blood in K2EDTA tubes following their own protocols. Collaborator samples were shipped for TCRbeta analysis as frozen whole blood, isolated PBMCs, or DNA extracted from either sample type. Points on this clone: The antigen this receptor binds is unknown. Base qualities are not recorded, but no much larger clone differs from it by a single base.

The junction carries 7 bases between V and J, which are trimmed by 0 bases and 2 bases respectively. Reading from cysteine to phenylalanine, the CDR3 counts 14 amino acids. Of all the DNA, just the CDR3 is kept, 42 bases in frame from base 1. Taken from the germline V gene, the CDR1 and CDR2 loops are SGHRS and YFSETQ. This clonotype was obtained from a woman aged 45 to 65 with COVID-19, enrolled during active disease. The sequence links TRBV5-1 to TRBJ2-3, with the identity of the D gene unclear. What was sequenced was peripheral blood. CDR3 region: CASSLARNTDTQYF. The nucleotide sequence is given as TGCGCCAGCAGCTTGGCCAGGAACACAGATACGCAGTATTTT.